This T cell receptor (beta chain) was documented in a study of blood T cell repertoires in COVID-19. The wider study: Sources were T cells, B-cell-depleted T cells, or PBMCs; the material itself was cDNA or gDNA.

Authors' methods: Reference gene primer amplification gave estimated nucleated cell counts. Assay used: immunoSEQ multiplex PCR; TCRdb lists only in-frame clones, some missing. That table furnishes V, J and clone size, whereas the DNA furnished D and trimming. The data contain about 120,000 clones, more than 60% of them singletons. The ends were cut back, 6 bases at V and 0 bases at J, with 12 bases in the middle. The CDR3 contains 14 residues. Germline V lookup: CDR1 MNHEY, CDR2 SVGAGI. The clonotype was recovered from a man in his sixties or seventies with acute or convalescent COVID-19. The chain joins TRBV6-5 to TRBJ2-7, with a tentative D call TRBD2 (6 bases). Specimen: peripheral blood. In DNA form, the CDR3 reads TGTGCCAGCAGGGATGGGGGGAGCTCCTACGAGCAGTACTTC. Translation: CASRDGGSSYEQYF.